This entry lists 26 T cell receptor beta chains sequenced from one sample in a study of blood T cell repertoires in COVID-19. Profiling relied on immunoSEQ multiplex PCR, and the TCRdb table lists in-frame clones only, not all of them. Altogether more than 250,000 clones are present, 86% being singletons, with the ten largest covering around 1.7%. Sequences were obtained from peripheral blood. The receptors originated from a woman between 45 and 60 years old with acute or convalescent COVID-19.

The gene calls are TRBV19 and TRBJ1-5; no reliable D call. CDR1 and CDR2 (germline): LNHDA, SQIVND (reference sequence). V shed 5 bases and J shed 2 bases, with 16 bases lying between them. The CDR3 extends over 16 amino acids. Here the CDR3 DNA reads TGTGCCAGTAGTTCCCGCGCGGGGAGGGGCAATCAGCCCCAGCATTTT. This gives the protein CASSSRAGRGNQPQHF.

The gene calls are TRBV7-2 and TRBJ2-7; 12 positions match TRBD2. From germline, CDR1 is SGHTA and CDR2 FQGNSA. The CDR3 runs to 14 residues. With 5 bases clipped from V and 4 bases from J, the junction kept 3 bases outside the gene matches. CDR3 amino acids: CASSRTSGTYEQYF. In DNA, the CDR3 is TGTGCCAGCAGCCGGACTAGCGGGACGTACGAGCAGTACTTC.

Comments on this clone: Sequence at one end of the junction differs from germline and may be a read error. V usage is TRBV4-2 and J usage is TRBJ2-1; a weak D match, TRBD2 (6 bases). Germline loops: CDR1 LGHNA, CDR2 YNFKEQ. The CDR3 is 16 residues long. CDR3 coding DNA: TGTGCCAGCAGCGAAGATACCGGGACTCAGTACAATGAGCAGTTCTTC. It specifies CASSEDTGTQYNEQFF.

V usage is TRBV7-2 and J usage is TRBJ1-1; D perhaps matches TRBD1 (6 bases). Germline assignment: CDR1 SGHTA and CDR2 FQGNSA. CDR3 size: 13 residues. Trimming cost V 6 bases and J 2 bases, with 10 bases left between them. Here the CDR3 reads CASSVRGNTEAFF. In nucleotides, the CDR3 is TGTGCCAGCAGTGTCAGGGGAAACACTGAAGCTTTCTTT. Combining the CDR3 with reference TRBV7-2 and TRBJ1-1 gives the whole variable domain GAGVSQSPSNKVTEKGKDVELRCDPISGHTALYWYRQSLGQGLEFLIYFQGNSAPDKSGLPSDRFSAERTGGSVSTLTIQRTQQEDSAVYLCASSVRGNTEAFFGQGTRLTVV.

This chain links TRBV5-5 with TRBJ1-6; D might be TRBD1 (5 bases). V lost 1 base to trimming and J lost 8 bases, with 7 bases between them. This CDR3 is built from 13 residues. Germline CDR1 is SGHKS and CDR2 is YYEKEE (reference sequence). CDR3 residues: CASSLLTDSPLHF. The DNA of the CDR3 is TGTGCCAGCAGCTTGTTGACAGATTCACCCCTCCACTTT.

This chain links TRBV6-6 with TRBJ1-6; 7 bases fit TRBD1. The CDR3 runs to 16 residues. Germline CDR1 is MNHNY and CDR2 is SVGAGI (reference sequence). Germline trimming cut 2 bases from V and 5 bases from J; bases unmatched to any gene: 6. The CDR3 coding sequence is TGTGCCAGCAGTTACGCCGGGACAGCCAATAATTCACCCCTCCACTTT. This encodes CASSYAGTANNSPLHF.

This clone turned up a few times. The genes are TRBV18 and TRBJ1-2; D gene ambiguous. The V end lost 1 base, the J end lost 6 bases, and 15 bases lay between the germline ends. Germline values: CDR1 KGHSH, CDR2 LQKENI. The CDR3 has 15 residues. The CDR3 coding sequence is TGTGCCAGCTCACCACAGGCGGGTCCTAAAGATGGCTACACCTTC. It yields the protein CASSPQAGPKDGYTF.

This clone was counted between two and nine times. At one of its ends the junction is not consistent with the germline gene, which may arise from a read error. The rearrangement links TRBV6-6 to TRBJ2-7, with 14 bases identical to TRBD2. The CDR3 has 13 residues. Germline V gene data show CDR1 as MNHNY and CDR2 as SVGAGI (reference sequence). The CDR3 sequence is CASSPGTSGSAHF. The CDR3 nucleotides are TGTGCCAGCAGTCCTGGGACTAGCGGGAGCGCACACTTC.

V and J are TRBV10-1 and TRBJ1-5; TRBD1 aligns across 7 bases. Germline-derived CDR1 and CDR2 are WNHNN and SYGVQD (reference sequence). This CDR3 has 15 amino acids. Trimming at V came to 3 bases and at J to 6 bases, leaving 8 bases not matched to a gene. CDR3 DNA sequence: TGCGCCAGCAGTGACCCCGACAGGGCAAGTCAGCCCCAGCATTTT. The encoded protein is CASSDPDRASQPQHF.

V gene TRBV4-3 combines with J gene TRBJ2-7; maybe TRBD2 (5 bases). CDR3 length equals 13 residues. Per germline, CDR1 LGHNA and CDR2 YSLEER. Trimming pared 5 bases from V and 4 bases from J, leaving 12 bases between. This CDR3 reads CASSTDSGYEQYF. For the CDR3, the DNA is TGCGCCAGCAGCACCGATTCGGGGTACGAGCAGTACTTC.

The chain's CDR3 is CASSKGRLGSGNSTDTQYF. In DNA form, the CDR3 reads TGTGCCAGCAGCAAGGGACGACTCGGTAGCGGGAATAGCACAGATACGCAGTATTTT. The chain joins TRBV21-1 to TRBJ2-3; TRBD2 is the table's D call and was not checked against the DNA. TRBV21-1 is deemed a pseudogene. CDR3 length equals 19 residues.

The V and J genes are TRBV6-5 and TRBJ1-3, with D tentatively TRBD1 (5 bases). The germline V gene has CDR1 MNHEY and CDR2 SVGAGI. This CDR3 has 16 residues. V was cut by 0 bases and J by 4 bases, with 13 bases left in between. CDR3 nucleotide sequence: TGTGCCAGCAGTTACTCTTTTGGGGCCGGAGGAAACACCATATATTTT. Its protein product is CASSYSFGAGGNTIYF.

This clone has just a few counts. The rearrangement links TRBV7-8 to TRBJ2-5, with 12 bases fitting TRBD2. CDR3 length: 15 residues. Germline CDR1 and CDR2: SGHVS and FQNEAQ. V was clipped by 5 bases and J by 2 bases; unmatched bases: 3. The CDR3 sequence: CASSRGTSGQETQYF. The CDR3 DNA reads TGTGCCAGCAGCCGAGGGACTAGCGGGCAAGAGACCCAGTACTTC.

The chain has TRBV9 and TRBJ2-1; the D gene is possibly TRBD2 (5 bases). The CDR3 covers 19 residues. The germline V gene has CDR1 SGDLS and CDR2 YYNGEE. The ends were cut back, 3 bases at V and 0 bases at J, with 22 bases in the middle. The CDR3 DNA sequence: TGTGCCAGCAGCGACCCCAAGGACCGGGGAACACTCTCCTACAATGAGCAGTTCTTC. Translating it yields CASSDPKDRGTLSYNEQFF.

This sequence joins TRBV5-1 and TRBJ2-3; D is possibly TRBD2 (5 bases). V lost 0 bases and J 1 base, leaving 15 bases between the germline ends. The length of the CDR3 is 17 residues. The germline CDR1 and CDR2 sequences are SGHRS and YFSETQ. CDR3 sequence: CASSLASPGRGTDTQYF. The CDR3 bases are TGCGCCAGCAGCTTGGCGTCGCCGGGAAGGGGCACAGATACGCAGTATTTT.

V and J are TRBV29-1 and TRBJ2-1, with TRBD2 as a possible D gene (6 bases). Germline CDR1 reads SQVTM; CDR2 reads ANQGSEA. The ends were cut back, 5 bases at V and 0 bases at J, with 14 bases in the middle. CDR3 size: 15 residues. The CDR3 DNA sequence: TGCAGCGTTACAGCGGCGGGGACCTCCTACAATGAGCAGTTCTTC. Protein sequence: CSVTAAGTSYNEQFF.

The V and J genes are TRBV6-5 and TRBJ1-2; TRBD1 might be the D (5 bases). Per the germline V gene, CDR1 is MNHEY and CDR2 is SVGAGI. The CDR3 sequence is 15 residues long. V was shortened by 0 bases and J by 3 bases, with 11 bases between the two germline ends. The CDR3 DNA reads as TGTGCCAGCAGTTACTCGGAGGGGTTATACTATGGCTACACCTTC. Translated: CASSYSEGLYYGYTF.

This clone was picked up a small number of times. The same CDR3 also results from other DNA sequences found in this sample. The chain carries TRBV7-2 and TRBJ2-7; the D gene is possibly TRBD2 (7 bases). Trimming took off 5 bases at V and 1 base at J, with 15 bases between the two ends. This CDR3 spans 15 amino acids. In germline, CDR1 is SGHTA, CDR2 FQGNSA. CDR3 sequence (DNA): TGTGCCAGCAGCAGGGGGGGTGCTAGTTCCTACGAGCAGTACTTC. It encodes CASSRGGASSYEQYF.

V is TRBV3-1 (or the pseudogene TRBV3-2) and J is TRBJ2-7; TRBD2 agrees at 8 bases. This CDR3 is 16 amino acids long. Trimming took 2 bases from V and 3 from J; bases not matched to a gene: 9. The germline CDR1 and CDR2 sequences are LGHDT and YNNKEL (reference sequence). CDR3 protein: CASSQSPAGVLYEQYF. Here the CDR3 DNA reads TGTGCCAGCAGCCAAAGCCCAGCGGGAGTTCTCTACGAGCAGTACTTC.

The chain combines TRBV7-8 with TRBJ1-1, with a tentative D call TRBD1 (6 bases). This CDR3 region has 12 residues. Germline V gives CDR1 SGHVS, CDR2 FQNEAQ. V was shortened by 2 bases and J by 7 bases, with 8 bases between the two germline ends. The CDR3 DNA sequence: TGTGCCAGCAGCTTAATGACAGGTGAAGCTTTCTTT. Its translation: CASSLMTGEAFF.

This clone was seen just once. The chain employs TRBV7-6 and TRBJ2-1; D gene ambiguous. The germline V gene has CDR1 SGHVS and CDR2 FNYEAQ. V lost 5 bases and J 2 bases, leaving 10 bases between the germline ends. The CDR3 extends over 14 amino acids. DNA for the CDR3: TGTGCCAGCAGCCCCTCAGACACCTACAATGAGCAGTTCTTC. Translated: CASSPSDTYNEQFF.

The V call is TRBV6-5, the J call TRBJ1-2; TRBD1 matches 9 bases. CDR1 and CDR2 from the germline V gene are MNHEY and SVGAGI. This CDR3 comprises 14 residues. Trimming at V came to 6 bases and at J to 8 bases, leaving 10 bases not matched to a gene. The CDR3 DNA reads TGTGCCAGCAGGACCCCCGGGACAGGGACCGGCTACACCTTC. Translated: CASRTPGTGTGYTF.

V and J are TRBV30 and TRBJ2-2; D may be TRBD2 (7 bases). V gave up 4 bases and J gave up 6 bases, with 9 bases separating them. The CDR3 runs 12 residues. Germline assignment: CDR1 GTSNPN and CDR2 SVGIG (reference sequence). The CDR3: CAWKGGAGELFF. In DNA, the CDR3 is TGTGCCTGGAAGGGGGGGGCCGGGGAGCTGTTTTTT.

The genes are TRBV9 and TRBJ1-4; maybe TRBD1 (5 bases). The V and J ends lost 0 bases and 7 bases respectively, with 13 bases between them. Looked up from germline, CDR1 is SGDLS and CDR2 is YYNGEE. CDR3 size: 15 residues. Here the CDR3 reads CASSVGGATGEKLFF. CDR3 nucleotide sequence: TGTGCCAGCAGCGTAGGTGGGGCAACGGGTGAAAAACTGTTTTTT.

CDR3: CASSFSGYGANVLTF. The CDR3 bases are TGCGCCAGCAGCTTCTCCGGTTATGGGGCCAACGTCCTGACTTTC. This chain links TRBV5-1 with TRBJ2-6; no definite D call. The length of the CDR3 is 15 residues. Per the germline V gene, CDR1 is SGHRS and CDR2 is YFSETQ. Trimming removed 2 bases from V and 3 bases from J, with 9 bases in between.

A single count supports this clone. The chain recombines TRBV28 with TRBJ2-1, with D perhaps matching TRBD2 (6 bases). The CDR3 runs 15 residues. Trimming removed 9 bases at V and 5 bases at J, with 20 bases between. The germline V gene has CDR1 MDHEN and CDR2 SYDVKM. The CDR3 reads CASRGRGYRNNEQFF. As DNA, the CDR3 is TGTGCCAGTAGGGGACGGGGGTACCGAAACAATGAGCAGTTCTTC.